This T cell receptor beta chain was sequenced in a study of beta chain features in type 1 diabetes. Study background: Healthy donors, compared against patients, showed similar age, gender and cell yields. Findings of the study overall: It was among patients, rather than healthy donors, that naive, central memory and Treg TCRB repertoires appeared more similar. Shorter TCRB CDR3s, moderately but significantly so, marked every one of the four CD4+ subsets in Type 1 diabetes patients. Type 1 diabetes patients showed fewer insertions and more deletions at VDJ junctions.

This CDR3 spans 16 amino acids. V was clipped by 4 bases and J by 1 base; unmatched bases: 9. Germline CDR1 reads SGDLS; CDR2 reads YYNGEE. Investigators reverse transcribed all isolated RNA, so they sequenced expressed TCRB transcripts. Profiled with immunoSEQ multiplex PCR; TCRdb holds only in-frame clones, not every one. The sample includes 300,000 to 400,000 clones, roughly a tenth of them seen just once. As to this clone: Its antigen is currently unknown.

Each donor gave one heparinised blood draw averaging about 120 mL. V is TRBV9 and J is TRBJ2-7; 9 bases fit TRBD1. Sequenced input: central memory CD4+ T cells from blood. The origin of this receptor is a man aged 25-45 years with type 1 diabetes. CDR3 DNA: TGTGCCAGCAGCCCCCGGGGACAGGGTGGATCCTACGAGCAGTACTTC. It is translated as CASSPRGQGGSYEQYF.